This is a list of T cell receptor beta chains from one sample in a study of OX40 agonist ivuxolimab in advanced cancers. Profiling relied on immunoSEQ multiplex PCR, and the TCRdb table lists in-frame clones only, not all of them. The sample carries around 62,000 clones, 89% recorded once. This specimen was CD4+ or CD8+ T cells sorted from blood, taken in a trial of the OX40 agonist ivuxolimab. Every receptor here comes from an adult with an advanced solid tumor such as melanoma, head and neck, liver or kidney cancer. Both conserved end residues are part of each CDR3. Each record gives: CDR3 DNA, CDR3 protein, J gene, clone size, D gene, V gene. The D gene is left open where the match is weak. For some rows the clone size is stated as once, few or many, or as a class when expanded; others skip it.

DNA: TGCGCCAGCAGCCCGACGGGGTCCTACAATGAGCAGTTCTTC; CDR3: CASSPTGSYNEQFF; J: TRBJ2-1; size: NA; D: NA; V: TRBV4-1
DNA: TGCGCCAGCCGGGCGGAGAGACTCAGCACAGATACGCAGTATTTT; CDR3: CASRAERLSTDTQYF; J: TRBJ2-3; size: NA; D: NA; V: TRBV5-1
DNA: TGTGCCAGCAGCTACGACTGGAGCTCTGGAAACACCATATATTTT; CDR3: CASSYDWSSGNTIYF; J: TRBJ1-3; size: once; D: NA; V: TRBV14
DNA: TGTGCCAGCAGTTACGGAAGGGGCACTGAAGCTTTCTTT; CDR3: CASSYGRGTEAFF; J: TRBJ1-1; size: NA; D: NA; V: TRBV6-5
DNA: TGTGCCAGCAGCTTAGGGTCGGACGAGCAGTACTTC; CDR3: CASSLGSDEQYF; J: TRBJ2-7; size: NA; D: NA; V: TRBV11-2
DNA: TGTGCCAGCAGCCAGGGACTAGCGGTATCCCCAAGCTCCTACAATGAGCAGTTCTTC; CDR3: CASSQGLAVSPSSYNEQFF; J: TRBJ2-1; size: NA; D: TRBD2; V: TRBV7-9
DNA: TGTGCCAGTAGTCCAAGGTCCTCCTTGGGGGGCGTCTATGGCTACACCTTC; CDR3: CASSPRSSLGGVYGYTF; J: TRBJ1-2; size: NA; D: NA; V: TRBV19
DNA: TGTGCCTGGAACCCTTACCACAATGAGCAGTTCTTC; CDR3: CAWNPYHNEQFF; J: TRBJ2-1; size: NA; D: NA; V: TRBV30
DNA: TGTGCCAGCAGTTATAGCGGGAGTTCCTACGAGCAGTACTTC; CDR3: CASSYSGSSYEQYF; J: TRBJ2-7; size: NA; D: TRBD2; V: TRBV27
DNA: TGTGCCAGCAGTTTGGGGGATGCCTACAATGAGCAGTTCTTC; CDR3: CASSLGDAYNEQFF; J: TRBJ2-1; size: NA; D: NA; V: TRBV27
DNA: TGTGCCAGCAGCTTGGGACCAGGTGCAGGACCTGAAGCTTTCTTT; CDR3: CASSLGPGAGPEAFF; J: TRBJ1-1; size: NA; D: NA; V: TRBV5-6
DNA: TGCGCCAGCAGTGAGTCCCTGGTACAGGGTAGGAATGAGCAGTTCTTC; CDR3: CASSESLVQGRNEQFF; J: TRBJ2-1; size: once; D: NA; V: TRBV10-1
DNA: TGTGCCAGCAGCCAGTGGGGGACTAGCACAGACAATGAGCAGTTCTTC; CDR3: CASSQWGTSTDNEQFF; J: TRBJ2-1; size: NA; D: TRBD2; V: TRBV14
DNA: TGTGCCAGCAGCTTGAACCGCAACGAGCAGTACTTC; CDR3: CASSLNRNEQYF; J: TRBJ2-7; size: NA; D: NA; V: TRBV7-9
DNA: TGTGCCTCGGCGGGATCGGGACTGGCGGGAGGGGCCCCGAATGAGCAGTTCTTC; CDR3: CASAGSGLAGGAPNEQFF; J: TRBJ2-1; size: NA; D: TRBD2; V: TRBV30
DNA: TGTGCCAGCAGCTTACAGGGTGGGAACACCGGGGAGCTGTTTTTT; CDR3: CASSLQGGNTGELFF; J: TRBJ2-2; size: NA; D: NA; V: TRBV7-9
DNA: TGTGCCAGCAGTTTAGACAGGGAGGGTCAGCCCCAGCATTTT; CDR3: CASSLDREGQPQHF; J: TRBJ1-5; size: once; D: TRBD1; V: TRBV28
DNA: TGTGCCAGCAGCTTAGTGCTTCTAGCGAATGAGCAGTTCTTC; CDR3: CASSLVLLANEQFF; J: TRBJ2-1; size: NA; D: NA; V: TRBV7-9
DNA: TGTGCCAGCAGCTCTCTGATAGATACGCAGTATTTT; CDR3: CASSSLIDTQYF; J: TRBJ2-3; size: NA; D: NA; V: TRBV7-8
DNA: TGCGCCAGCAGTGAAGGCGGGAGGGCCGATGAGCAGTTCTTC; CDR3: CASSEGGRADEQFF; J: TRBJ2-1; size: NA; D: TRBD2; V: TRBV10-2
DNA: TGTGCCAGCAGTCTGACCGGGAGCTCCTACAATGAGCAGTTCTTC; CDR3: CASSLTGSSYNEQFF; J: TRBJ2-1; size: NA; D: NA; V: TRBV27
DNA: TGTGCCAGCAGTTTTACCTACAGGGATGGCTACACCTTC; CDR3: CASSFTYRDGYTF; J: TRBJ1-2; size: NA; D: NA; V: TRBV6-5
DNA: TGTGCCAGCAGTTCGCTAGCGGGAGGGCCGGGTGAGCAGTTCTTC; CDR3: CASSSLAGGPGEQFF; J: TRBJ2-1; size: NA; D: TRBD2; V: TRBV27
DNA: TGTGCCACCAGAGAGACCGTGAACACTGAAGCTTTCTTT; CDR3: CATRETVNTEAFF; J: TRBJ1-1; size: NA; D: NA; V: TRBV19
DNA: TGTGCCCGGAAGGACATAATCACAACAGATACGCAGTATTTT; CDR3: CARKDIITTDTQYF; J: TRBJ2-3; size: once; D: NA; V: TRBV30
DNA: TGTGCCAGCAGCGTTTGGGCGGGGGGTCCCACAGATACGCAGTATTTT; CDR3: CASSVWAGGPTDTQYF; J: TRBJ2-3; size: NA; D: TRBD2; V: TRBV9
DNA: TGTGCCAGCAGTTTTGGAGGGCAGGATGAGCAGTTCTTC; CDR3: CASSFGGQDEQFF; J: TRBJ2-1; size: NA; D: NA; V: TRBV27
DNA: TGTGCCAGTACTCTCAGGAAGGGCCCCTACAATGAGCAGTTCTTC; CDR3: CASTLRKGPYNEQFF; J: TRBJ2-1; size: NA; D: NA; V: TRBV19
DNA: TGTGCCAGTAGTTACAGGGGGAATGAGCAGTTCTTC; CDR3: CASSYRGNEQFF; J: TRBJ2-1; size: NA; D: TRBD1; V: TRBV19
DNA: TGCGCCAGCAGCCAAACAGGGGGCGCTCGGTTCTTC; CDR3: CASSQTGGARFF; J: TRBJ2-1; size: NA; D: TRBD1; V: TRBV4-1
DNA: TGTGCCAGCAGTTTCGGGAGATATAGCAATCAGCCCCAGCATTTT; CDR3: CASSFGRYSNQPQHF; J: TRBJ1-5; size: NA; D: NA; V: TRBV28
DNA: TGTGCCAGCACCCCTCACGCCAGCTCCTACAATGAGCAGTTCTTC; CDR3: CASTPHASSYNEQFF; J: TRBJ2-1; size: once; D: NA; V: TRBV5-4
DNA: TGCGCCAGCAGCCAAGAGTCCATAAGCAATCAGCCCCAGCATTTT; CDR3: CASSQESISNQPQHF; J: TRBJ1-5; size: NA; D: NA; V: TRBV4-1
DNA: TGTGCCAGCAGCTCGATCTTAGCGGGAGGGCCCTGGGAGACCCAGTACTTC; CDR3: CASSSILAGGPWETQYF; J: TRBJ2-5; size: NA; D: TRBD2; V: TRBV5-6
DNA: TGTGCCAGCAGTTCCCTAACAGCGCGCCCGGTTGGCTACACCTTC; CDR3: CASSSLTARPVGYTF; J: TRBJ1-2; size: NA; D: NA; V: TRBV27
DNA: TGTGCCAGCAGCTTCACGGGAGGGGAGCAGTACTTC; CDR3: CASSFTGGEQYF; J: TRBJ2-7; size: NA; D: TRBD2; V: TRBV7-6
DNA: TGTGCCAGCAGTGAATATGAAGCTTTCTTT; CDR3: CASSEYEAFF; J: TRBJ1-1; size: NA; D: NA; V: TRBV2
DNA: TGTGCTAGTGGTGACCAGGGAGTAGACACCGGGGAGCTGTTTTTT; CDR3: CASGDQGVDTGELFF; J: TRBJ2-2; size: NA; D: NA; V: TRBV12-5
DNA: TGCGCCAGCAGCCCCACTACAGAGTACAATGAGCAGTTCTTC; CDR3: CASSPTTEYNEQFF; J: TRBJ2-1; size: NA; D: NA; V: TRBV4-1
DNA: TGTGCCAGTAGTACCATTGGGAACACTGAAGCTTTCTTT; CDR3: CASSTIGNTEAFF; J: TRBJ1-1; size: NA; D: NA; V: TRBV19
DNA: TGTGCCAGCAGCTTTTTCTACGGACAGGGGGCGAAGAACACTGAAGCTTTCTTT; CDR3: CASSFFYGQGAKNTEAFF; J: TRBJ1-1; size: NA; D: TRBD1; V: TRBV5-5
DNA: TGTGCCAGTCTGAACCAGGGACTTTTGGGCACTGAAGCTTTCTTT; CDR3: CASLNQGLLGTEAFF; J: TRBJ1-1; size: NA; D: NA; V: TRBV6-5
DNA: TGTGCCAGCGCCCCGACAGGACTCACAGATACGCAGTATTTT; CDR3: CASAPTGLTDTQYF; J: TRBJ2-3; size: once; D: NA; V: TRBV6-6
DNA: TGTGCCAGCACCGGGGGGGGACAGGGTATCTCGGGCTACACCTTC; CDR3: CASTGGGQGISGYTF; J: TRBJ1-2; size: many; D: TRBD1; V: TRBV4-2
DNA: TGTGCCAGCAGTAGCTACAGGGGAGGATACACTGAAGCTTTCTTT; CDR3: CASSSYRGGYTEAFF; J: TRBJ1-1; size: NA; D: TRBD1; V: TRBV27